The clone carrying this TCR beta chain was recorded many times. Its target is unknown. These data belong to a study of neurological immune-mediated disorders. Regarding time point: longitudinal time-point 2. The team produced cDNA through 5'RACE using 10-nucleotide random UMIs. MiXCR, applied by TCRdb to the 5' RACE reads, yields one record per CDR3 protein. Of over 30,000 distinct CDR3 sequences in the sample, 13% were seen once. CDR3 size: 12 residues. Deletions cut 4 bases from V and 4 bases from J, with 10 bases between. Germline CDR1 and CDR2: DFQATT and SNEGSKA (reference sequence). The study's findings and limits: The most TCR clonal expansion was seen in HTLV-1-associated myelopathy, and the least was seen in multiple sclerosis, which fell below healthy controls. The absence of shared CDR3 amino acid sequences among expanded clones across subjects suggests private repertoires in all groups.

The sequence was collected from a woman in her thirties or forties in good health. The chain joins TRBV20-1 to TRBJ1-2; D is unclear. The sequenced sample consisted of PBMCs. Written as DNA, the CDR3 is TGCAGTGCTAAGGACGGCCCCTATGGCTACACCTTC. This sequence encodes CSAKDGPYGYTF.